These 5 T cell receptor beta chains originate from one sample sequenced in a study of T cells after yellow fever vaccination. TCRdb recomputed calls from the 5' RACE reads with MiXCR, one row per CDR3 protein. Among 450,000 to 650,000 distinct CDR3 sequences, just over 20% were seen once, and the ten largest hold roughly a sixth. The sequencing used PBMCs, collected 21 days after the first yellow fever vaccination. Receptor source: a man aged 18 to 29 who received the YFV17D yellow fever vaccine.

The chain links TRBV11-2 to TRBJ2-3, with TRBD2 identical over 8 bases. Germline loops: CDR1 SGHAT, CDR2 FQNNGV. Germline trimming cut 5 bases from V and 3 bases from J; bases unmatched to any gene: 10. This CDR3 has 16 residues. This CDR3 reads CASSARVTSATDTQYF. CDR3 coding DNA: TGTGCCAGCAGCGCGAGGGTGACTAGCGCAACAGATACGCAGTATTTT.

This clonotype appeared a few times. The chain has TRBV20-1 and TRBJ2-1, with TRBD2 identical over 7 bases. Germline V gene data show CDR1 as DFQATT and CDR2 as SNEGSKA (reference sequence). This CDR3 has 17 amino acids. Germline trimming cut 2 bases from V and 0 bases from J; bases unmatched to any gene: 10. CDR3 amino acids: CSARYGGGDSSYNEQFF. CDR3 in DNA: TGCAGTGCTAGATACGGCGGGGGTGACAGCTCCTACAATGAGCAGTTCTTC.

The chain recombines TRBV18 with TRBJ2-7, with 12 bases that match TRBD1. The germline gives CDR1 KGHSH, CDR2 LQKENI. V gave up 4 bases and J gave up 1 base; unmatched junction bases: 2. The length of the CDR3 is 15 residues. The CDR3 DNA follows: TGTGCCAGCTCACGGGGACAGGGGGCGTCCTACGAGCAGTACTTC. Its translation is CASSRGQGASYEQYF.

CDR3 amino acids: CASSLSQSMVYEQYF. The CDR3 DNA reads TGTGCCAGCAGCTTGTCACAGTCAATGGTCTACGAGCAGTACTTC. This sequence joins TRBV5-5 and TRBJ2-7; D remains unclear. Looked up from germline, CDR1 is SGHKS and CDR2 is YYEKEE (reference sequence). V was pared by 1 base and J by 3 bases, with 14 bases between. The CDR3 spans 15 residues.

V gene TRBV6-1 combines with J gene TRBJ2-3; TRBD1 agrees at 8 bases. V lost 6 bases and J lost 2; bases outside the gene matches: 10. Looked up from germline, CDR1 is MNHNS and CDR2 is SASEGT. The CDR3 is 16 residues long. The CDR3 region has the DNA TGTGCCAGCAGACCCGCCGACAGGGGAGTCACAGATACGCAGTATTTT. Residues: CASRPADRGVTDTQYF.